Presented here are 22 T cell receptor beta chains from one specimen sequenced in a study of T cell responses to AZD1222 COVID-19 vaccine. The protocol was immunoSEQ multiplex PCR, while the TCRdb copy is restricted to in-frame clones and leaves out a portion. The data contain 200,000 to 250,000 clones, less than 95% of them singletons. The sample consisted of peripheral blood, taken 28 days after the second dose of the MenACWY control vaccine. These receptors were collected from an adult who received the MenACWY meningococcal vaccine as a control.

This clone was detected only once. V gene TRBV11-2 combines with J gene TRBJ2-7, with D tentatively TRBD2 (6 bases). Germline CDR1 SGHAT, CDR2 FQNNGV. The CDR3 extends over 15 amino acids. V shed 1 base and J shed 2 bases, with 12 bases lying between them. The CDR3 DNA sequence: TGTGCCAGCAGCTTAGCCCCTAGCGTCGCCTACGAGCAGTACTTC. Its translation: CASSLAPSVAYEQYF. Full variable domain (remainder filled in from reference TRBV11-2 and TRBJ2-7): EAGVAQSPRYKIIEKRQSVAFWCNPISGHATLYWYQQILGQGPKLLIQFQNNGVVDDSQLPKDRFSAERLKGVDSTLKIQPAKLEDSAVYLCASSLAPSVAYEQYFGPGTRLTVT.

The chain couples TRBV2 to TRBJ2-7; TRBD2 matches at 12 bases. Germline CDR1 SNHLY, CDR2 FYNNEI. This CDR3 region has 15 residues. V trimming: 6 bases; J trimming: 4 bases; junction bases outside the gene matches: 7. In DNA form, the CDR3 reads TGTGCCAGCAGCCAGACTAGCGGGAGCGGATACGAGCAGTACTTC. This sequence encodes CASSQTSGSGYEQYF.

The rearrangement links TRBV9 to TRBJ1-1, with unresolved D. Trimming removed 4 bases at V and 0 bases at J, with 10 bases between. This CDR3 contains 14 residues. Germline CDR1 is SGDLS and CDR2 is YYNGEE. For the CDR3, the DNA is TGTGCCAGCAGCCCCCTTCGAGTGAACACTGAAGCTTTCTTT. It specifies CASSPLRVNTEAFF.

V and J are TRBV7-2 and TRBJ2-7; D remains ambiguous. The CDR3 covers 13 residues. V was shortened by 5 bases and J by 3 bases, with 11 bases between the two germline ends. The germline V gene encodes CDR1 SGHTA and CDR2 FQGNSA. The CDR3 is CASSPGFLYEQYF. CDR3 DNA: TGTGCCAGCAGCCCTGGATTCCTCTACGAGCAGTACTTC.

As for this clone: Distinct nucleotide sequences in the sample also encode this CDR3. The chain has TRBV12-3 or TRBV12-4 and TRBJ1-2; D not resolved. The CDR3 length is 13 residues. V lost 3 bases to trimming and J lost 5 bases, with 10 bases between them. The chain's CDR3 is CASSFGENYGYTF. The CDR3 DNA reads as TGTGCCAGCAGTTTCGGAGAAAATTATGGCTACACCTTC.

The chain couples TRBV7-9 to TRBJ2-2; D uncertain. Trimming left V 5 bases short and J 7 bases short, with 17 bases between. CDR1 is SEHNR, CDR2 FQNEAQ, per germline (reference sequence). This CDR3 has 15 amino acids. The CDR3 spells CASSPIKGFGGELFF. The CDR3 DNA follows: TGTGCCAGCAGCCCAATCAAAGGGTTCGGCGGGGAGCTGTTTTTT.

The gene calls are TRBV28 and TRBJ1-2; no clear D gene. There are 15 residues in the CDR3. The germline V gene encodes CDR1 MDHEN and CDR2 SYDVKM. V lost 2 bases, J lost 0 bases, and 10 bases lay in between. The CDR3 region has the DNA TGTGCCAGCAGTTTAACCGCCCCAGCTAACTATGGCTACACCTTC. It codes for CASSLTAPANYGYTF.

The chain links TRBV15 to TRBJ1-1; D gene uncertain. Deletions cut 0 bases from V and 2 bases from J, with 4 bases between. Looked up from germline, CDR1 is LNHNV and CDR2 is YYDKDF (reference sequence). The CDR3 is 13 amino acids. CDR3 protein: CATSRDENTEAFF. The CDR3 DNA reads TGTGCCACCAGCAGAGATGAAAACACTGAAGCTTTCTTT.

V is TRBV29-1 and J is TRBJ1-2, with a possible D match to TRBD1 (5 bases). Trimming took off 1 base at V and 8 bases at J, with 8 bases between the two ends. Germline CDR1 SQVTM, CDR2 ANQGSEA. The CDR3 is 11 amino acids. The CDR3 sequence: CSVEGGWGYTF. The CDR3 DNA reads TGCAGCGTTGAAGGGGGGTGGGGCTACACCTTC.

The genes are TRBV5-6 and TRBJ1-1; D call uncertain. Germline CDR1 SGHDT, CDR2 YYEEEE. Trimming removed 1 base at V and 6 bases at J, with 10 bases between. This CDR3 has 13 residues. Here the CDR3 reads CASSLTARPEAFF. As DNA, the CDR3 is TGTGCCAGCAGCTTGACAGCCAGGCCTGAAGCTTTCTTT. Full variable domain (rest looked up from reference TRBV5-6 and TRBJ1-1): DAGVTQSPTHLIKTRGQQVTLRCSPKSGHDTVSWYQQALGQGPQFIFQYYEEEERQRGNFPDRFSGHQFPNYSSELNVNALLLGDSALYLCASSLTARPEAFFGQGTRLTVV.

This CDR3 reads CASSRVSSYEQYF. Written as DNA, the CDR3 is TGTGCCAGCAGCCGGGTGAGCTCCTACGAGCAGTACTTC. The chain uses TRBV5-6 and TRBJ2-7, with D unclear. CDR3 size: 13 residues. V lost 4 bases and J 0 bases, leaving 8 bases between the germline ends. Germline assignment: CDR1 SGHDT and CDR2 YYEEEE.

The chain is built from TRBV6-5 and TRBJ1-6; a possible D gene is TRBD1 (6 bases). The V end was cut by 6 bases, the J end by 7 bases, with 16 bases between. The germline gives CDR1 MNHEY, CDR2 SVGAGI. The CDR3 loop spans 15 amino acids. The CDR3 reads CASSRQYRVNSPLHF. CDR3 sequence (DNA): TGTGCCAGCAGCCGCCAGTACAGGGTGAATTCACCCCTCCACTTT.

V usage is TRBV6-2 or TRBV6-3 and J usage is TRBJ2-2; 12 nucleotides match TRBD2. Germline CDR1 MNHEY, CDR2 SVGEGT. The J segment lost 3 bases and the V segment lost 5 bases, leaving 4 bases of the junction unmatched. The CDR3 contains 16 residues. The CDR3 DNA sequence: TGTGCCAGCAGTCCCAGGACTAGCGGGGACACCGGGGAGCTGTTTTTT. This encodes CASSPRTSGDTGELFF.

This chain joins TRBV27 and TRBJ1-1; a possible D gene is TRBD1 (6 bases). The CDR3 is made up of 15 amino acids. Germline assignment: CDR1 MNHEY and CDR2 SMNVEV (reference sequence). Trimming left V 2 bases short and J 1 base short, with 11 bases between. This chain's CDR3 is CASSLNPTGNTEAFF. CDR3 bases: TGTGCCAGCAGTTTAAACCCGACAGGGAACACTGAAGCTTTCTTT.

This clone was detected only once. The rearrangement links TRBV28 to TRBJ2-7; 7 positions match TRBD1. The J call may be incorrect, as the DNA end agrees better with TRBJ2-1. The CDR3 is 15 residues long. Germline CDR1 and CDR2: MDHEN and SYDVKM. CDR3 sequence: CASSFRAGGYNEQFF. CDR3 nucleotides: TGTGCCAGCAGTTTCCGGGCAGGGGGCTACAATGAGCAGTTCTTC.

CDR3 amino acids: CASSLTYSYEQYF. The CDR3 coding sequence is TGTGCCAGCAGTTTAACATATTCCTACGAGCAGTACTTC. The chain has TRBV27 and TRBJ2-7; D is undetermined. V was trimmed by 2 bases and J by 1 base, leaving 6 bases between them. Germline V gene data show CDR1 as MNHEY and CDR2 as SMNVEV (reference sequence). The CDR3 runs to 13 residues.

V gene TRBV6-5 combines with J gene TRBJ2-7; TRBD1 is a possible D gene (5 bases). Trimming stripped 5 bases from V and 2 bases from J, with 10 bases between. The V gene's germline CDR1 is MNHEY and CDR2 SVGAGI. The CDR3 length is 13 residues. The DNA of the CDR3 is TGTGCCAGCAGTCCCAGGGAAACCTACGAGCAGTACTTC. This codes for CASSPRETYEQYF.

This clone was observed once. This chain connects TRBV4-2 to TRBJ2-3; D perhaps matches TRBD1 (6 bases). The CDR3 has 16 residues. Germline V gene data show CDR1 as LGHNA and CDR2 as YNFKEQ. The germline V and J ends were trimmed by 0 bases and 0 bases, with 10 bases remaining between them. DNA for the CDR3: TGTGCCAGCAGCCAAGATGGGGGACAAAGCACAGATACGCAGTATTTT. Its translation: CASSQDGGQSTDTQYF.

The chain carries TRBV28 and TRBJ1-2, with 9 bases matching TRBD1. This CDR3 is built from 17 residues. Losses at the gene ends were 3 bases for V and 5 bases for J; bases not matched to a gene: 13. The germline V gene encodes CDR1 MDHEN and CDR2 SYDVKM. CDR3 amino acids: CASSFNYRGLVGYGYTF. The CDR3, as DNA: TGTGCCAGCAGTTTCAATTACAGGGGGCTGGTAGGATATGGCTACACCTTC.

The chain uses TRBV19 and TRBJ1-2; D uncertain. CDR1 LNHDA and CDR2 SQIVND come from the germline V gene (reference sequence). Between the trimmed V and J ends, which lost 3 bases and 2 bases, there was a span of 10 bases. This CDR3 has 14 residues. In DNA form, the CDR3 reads TGTGCCAGTAGTATCCCAGCGCGGAACTATGGCTACACCTTC. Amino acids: CASSIPARNYGYTF.

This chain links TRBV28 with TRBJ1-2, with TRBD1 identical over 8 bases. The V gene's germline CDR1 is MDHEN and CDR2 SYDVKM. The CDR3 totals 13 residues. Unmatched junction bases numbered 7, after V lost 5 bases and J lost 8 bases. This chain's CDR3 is CASSLSTGDGYTF. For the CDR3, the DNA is TGTGCCAGCAGTCTCTCGACAGGGGACGGCTACACCTTC.

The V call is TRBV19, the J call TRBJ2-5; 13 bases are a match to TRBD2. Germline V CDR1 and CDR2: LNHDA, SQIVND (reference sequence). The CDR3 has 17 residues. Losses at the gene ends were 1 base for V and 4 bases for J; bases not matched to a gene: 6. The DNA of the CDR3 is TGTGCCAGTAGTATAGGGACTAGCGGGAGCACTGGAGAGACCCAGTACTTC. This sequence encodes CASSIGTSGSTGETQYF.